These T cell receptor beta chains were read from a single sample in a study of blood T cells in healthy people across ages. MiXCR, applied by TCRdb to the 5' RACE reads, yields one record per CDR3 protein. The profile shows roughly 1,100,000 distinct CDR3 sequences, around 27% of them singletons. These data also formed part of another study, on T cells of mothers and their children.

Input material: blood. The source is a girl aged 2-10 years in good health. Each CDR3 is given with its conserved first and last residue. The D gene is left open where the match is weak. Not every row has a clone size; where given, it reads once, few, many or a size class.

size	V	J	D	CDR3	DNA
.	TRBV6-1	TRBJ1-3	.	CASNPSGNTIYF	TGTGCCAGCAATCCCTCTGGAAACACCATATATTTT
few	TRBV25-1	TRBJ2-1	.	CASSDRSTYNEQFF	TGTGCCAGCAGCGACAGGTCAACCTACAATGAGCAGTTCTTC
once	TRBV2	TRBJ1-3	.	CASRSGEGDTIYF	TGTGCCAGCAGATCGGGGGAAGGGGACACCATATATTTT
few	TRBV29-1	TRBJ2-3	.	CSVAPLHTDTQYF	TGCAGCGTTGCCCCTCTCCACACAGATACGCAGTATTTT
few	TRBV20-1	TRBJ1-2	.	CSATTVFLSNYGYTF	TGCAGTGCTACGACGGTTTTCCTTTCTAACTATGGCTACACCTTC
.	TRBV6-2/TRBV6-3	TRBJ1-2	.	CASSYEDSRGYTF	TGTGCCAGCAGTTACGAAGATTCACGGGGCTACACCTTC
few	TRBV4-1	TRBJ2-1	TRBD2	CASSQDGRLAVYNEQFF	TGCGCCAGCAGCCAAGATGGTAGACTAGCGGTTTACAATGAGCAGTTCTTC
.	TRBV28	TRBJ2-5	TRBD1	CASRPSARGETQYF	TGTGCCAGCAGACCTTCGGCCAGGGGGGAGACCCAGTACTTC
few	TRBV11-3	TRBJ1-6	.	CASSGDFENSPLHF	TGTGCCAGCAGCGGGGACTTTGAAAATTCACCCCTCCACTTT
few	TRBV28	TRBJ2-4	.	CASRAWDDTHIQYF	TGTGCCAGCAGGGCTTGGGACGATACTCACATTCAGTACTTC
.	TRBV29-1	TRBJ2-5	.	CSVDLDPVYF	TGCAGCGTCGACCTGGACCCCGTTTACTTC